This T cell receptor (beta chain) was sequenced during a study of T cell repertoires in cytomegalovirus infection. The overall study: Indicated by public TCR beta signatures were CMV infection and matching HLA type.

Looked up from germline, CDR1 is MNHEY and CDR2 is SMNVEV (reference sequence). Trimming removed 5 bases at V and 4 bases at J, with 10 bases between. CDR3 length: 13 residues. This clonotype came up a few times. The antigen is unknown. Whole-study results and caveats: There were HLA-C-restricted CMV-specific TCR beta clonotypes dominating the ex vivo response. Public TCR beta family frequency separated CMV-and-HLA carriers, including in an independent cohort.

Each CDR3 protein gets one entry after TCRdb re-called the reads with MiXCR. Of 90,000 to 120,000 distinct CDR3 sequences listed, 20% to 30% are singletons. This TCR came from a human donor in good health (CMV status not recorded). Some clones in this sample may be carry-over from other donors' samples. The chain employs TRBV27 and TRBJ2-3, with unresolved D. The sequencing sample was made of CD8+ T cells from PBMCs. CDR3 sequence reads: CASSRWTADTQYF. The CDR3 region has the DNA TGTGCCAGCAGTCGCTGGACGGCAGATACGCAGTATTTT.